These 9 T cell receptor beta chains share one sample of origin, sequenced in a study of Ad26.COV2.S vaccination and SARS-CoV-2 variants. Assay used: immunoSEQ multiplex PCR; TCRdb lists only in-frame clones, some missing. The profile covers hundreds of thousands of clones, with approximately 89% appearing a single time and 3% to 4% taken by the ten largest. The treatment denotes: some 19 received Ad26.COV2.S at low or high dose, single or two shots; roughly five received placebo; per-sample allocation not given. Collection of samples fell on day 63 after the first vaccine or placebo injection. The sequences come from peripheral blood, collected in a trial of Ad26.COV2.S vaccine versus placebo. The receptor source for this set is a person aged 18 to 59 who received the Ad26.COV2.S COVID-19 vaccine or a placebo.

The rearrangement links TRBV6-1 to TRBJ1-2; TRBD1 agrees at 8 bases. The CDR3 has 14 residues. CDR1 is MNHNS, CDR2 SASEGT, per germline. J lost 7 bases, V lost 5 bases, and 9 bases had no gene match. Here the CDR3 DNA reads TGTGCCAGCAGTACACCTACAGGGGGAGGTGGCTACACCTTC. Translating gives CASSTPTGGGGYTF.

The chain couples TRBV29-1 to TRBJ2-1, with D hard to call. This CDR3 has 11 residues. Trimming pared 4 bases from V and 8 bases from J, leaving 9 bases between. CDR1 SQVTM and CDR2 ANQGSEA come from the germline V gene. The CDR3 DNA is TGCAGCGTTGGCCTAGTCTATGAGCAGTTCTTC. Translated: CSVGLVYEQFF.

The chain employs TRBV6-6 and TRBJ1-4, with 7 nucleotides matching TRBD1. Germline V gives CDR1 MNHNY, CDR2 SVGAGI (reference sequence). J gave up 4 bases and V 1 base, and 3 bases lay outside the gene matches. The CDR3 loop spans 15 amino acids. DNA for the CDR3: TGTGCCAGCAGTTACTTCTCAGGGGGTAATGAAAAACTGTTTTTT. Protein: CASSYFSGGNEKLFF.

The chain couples TRBV3-1 (or the pseudogene TRBV3-2) to TRBJ1-1, with D uncertain. Germline V gene data show CDR1 as LGHDT and CDR2 as YNNKEL (reference sequence). CDR3 length equals 13 residues. Trimming took 0 bases from V and 7 from J, leaving 9 bases between them. CDR3 sequence (DNA): TGTGCCAGCAGCCAAGATCACCAGGTTGAAGCTTTCTTT. Amino acids: CASSQDHQVEAFF.

The V and J genes are TRBV18 and TRBJ2-7; 7 bases map to TRBD2. V shed 2 bases and J 6 bases; nucleotides not matched to a gene: 7. The CDR3 contains 14 residues. Germline assignment: CDR1 KGHSH and CDR2 LQKENI. CDR3 protein: CASSPGGGMGEQYF. The DNA for the CDR3 is TGTGCCAGCTCACCAGGCGGGGGAATGGGCGAGCAGTACTTC. Full variable domain (remainder filled in from reference TRBV18 and TRBJ2-7): NAGVMQNPRHLVRRRGQEARLRCSPMKGHSHVYWYRQLPEEGLKFMVYLQKENIIDESGMPKERFSAEFPKEGPSILRIQQVVRGDSAAYFCASSPGGGMGEQYFGPGTRLTVT.

The chain has TRBV27 and TRBJ1-1; D is perhaps TRBD1 (5 bases). The germline V and J ends were trimmed by 2 bases and 10 bases, with 20 bases remaining between them. The length of the CDR3 is 15 residues. In germline, CDR1 is MNHEY, CDR2 SMNVEV (reference sequence). The CDR3 is CASSLGGARGSGAFF. CDR3 coding DNA: TGTGCCAGCAGTTTAGGCGGAGCGCGGGGGTCGGGAGCTTTCTTT.

The chain recombines TRBV2 with TRBJ1-4; 8 bases align to TRBD1. V dropped 6 bases and J dropped 0; count of bases not matched to a gene: 15. The CDR3 extends over 19 amino acids. The germline CDR1 and CDR2 sequences are SNHLY and FYNNEI. The CDR3 bases are TGTGCCAGCAGCCCCCGGGACAGGATGTTAAAGGCAACTAATGAAAAACTGTTTTTT. Protein: CASSPRDRMLKATNEKLFF.

This clone has just one count. The J gene is TRBJ1-6, the V gene TRBV5-1; TRBD1 is a possible D gene (5 bases). CDR3 length: 13 residues. Germline CDR1 is SGHRS and CDR2 is YFSETQ. V gave up 0 bases and J gave up 10 bases, with 8 bases separating them. CDR3 bases: TGCGCCAGCAGCTTGGGTTGGGACTCACCCCTCCACTTT. This gives the protein CASSLGWDSPLHF.

The rearrangement joins TRBV5-1 to TRBJ2-1, with 10 bases aligning to TRBD1. Germline CDR1 is SGHRS and CDR2 is YFSETQ. Losses at the gene ends were 4 bases for V and 10 bases for J; bases not matched to a gene: 11. This CDR3 region has 15 residues. The CDR3 nucleotides read TGCGCCAGCAGCCGCGCGGGGGACAGGGGAGAGGAGCAGTTCTTC. This codes for CASSRAGDRGEEQFF.